This T cell receptor (beta chain) was captured in a study of blood T cell repertoires in COVID-19. Repertoires were generated with immunoSEQ multiplex PCR, while TCRdb's copy carries only in-frame clones and drops some. The sample lists hundreds of thousands of clones; 85% were seen once. Grouping used clinical history reported by participants in a survey and questionnaire. Symptom resolution, clearance, or two negative PCRs marked the recovered donors of Cohort 3. Per the germline V gene, CDR1 is SNHLY and CDR2 is FYNNEI. V lost 3 bases and J 5 bases, leaving 8 bases between the germline ends. The CDR3 extends over 13 amino acids.

Sample: PBMCs or T cells enriched from blood (not recorded which). This TCR came from a man aged 35 to 55 who had recovered from COVID-19. The chain recombines TRBV2 with TRBJ1-3, with D tentatively TRBD1 (6 bases). The CDR3 nucleotides are TGTGCCAGCAGTGAGGACAGTCGAAACACCATATATTTT. Amino acid sequence: CASSEDSRNTIYF.